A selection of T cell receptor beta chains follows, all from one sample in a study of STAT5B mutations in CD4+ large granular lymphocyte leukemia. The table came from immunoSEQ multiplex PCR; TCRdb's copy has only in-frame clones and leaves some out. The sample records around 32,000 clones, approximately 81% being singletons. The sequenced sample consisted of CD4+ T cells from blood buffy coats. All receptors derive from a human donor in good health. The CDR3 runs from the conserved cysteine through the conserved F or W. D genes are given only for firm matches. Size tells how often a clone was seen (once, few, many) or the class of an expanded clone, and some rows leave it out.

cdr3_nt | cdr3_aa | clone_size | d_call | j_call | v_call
TGTGCCTGGAGTGTACCGGGCTCAGGGACTTCCTACGAGCAGTACTTC | CAWSVPGSGTSYEQYF | - | - | TRBJ2-7 | TRBV30
TGTGCCTGGAGCGCAGGAGGATTGTACCAGCCCCAGCATTTT | CAWSAGGLYQPQHF | - | - | TRBJ1-5 | TRBV30
TGCGCCAGCCTTAGCGGGATGGAGGACGAGCAGTACTTC | CASLSGMEDEQYF | - | TRBD2 | TRBJ2-7 | TRBV10-2
TGTGCCAGCAGCTTAGGACGCCGCTCCTACGAGCAGTACTTC | CASSLGRRSYEQYF | - | - | TRBJ2-7 | TRBV7-8
TGTGCCAGCAGCTTTTCTCTAGCGGGTACTAGCACAGATACGCAGTATTTT | CASSFSLAGTSTDTQYF | - | TRBD2 | TRBJ2-3 | TRBV7-2
TGTGCCACCAGCAGAGATTTACTAGCGGAGACCCAGTACTTC | CATSRDLLAETQYF | - | TRBD2 | TRBJ2-5 | TRBV15
TGCGCCAGCAGCTACATGGGGGGGAACACTGAAGCTTTCTTT | CASSYMGGNTEAFF | - | - | TRBJ1-1 | TRBV5-1
TGTGCCATCAGTGAGTCACTAGCGGGGTACCAAGAGACCCAGTACTTC | CAISESLAGYQETQYF | - | TRBD2 | TRBJ2-5 | TRBV10-3
TGCGCCAGCAGCGACTACACGAGCCGGGACAGAAACATTCAGTACTTC | CASSDYTSRDRNIQYF | - | TRBD1 | TRBJ2-4 | TRBV5-1
TGTGCCAGCAGCTCCCGGACTAGCGGGAACACAGATACGCAGTATTTT | CASSSRTSGNTDTQYF | - | TRBD2 | TRBJ2-3 | TRBV7-9
TGTGCCACACTAGCGGGAACCTACACAGATACGCAGTATTTT | CATLAGTYTDTQYF | - | TRBD2 | TRBJ2-3 | TRBV2
TGTGCCAGCAGCTTAGCCGGACAGGTTAACTATGGCTACACCTTC | CASSLAGQVNYGYTF | once | TRBD1 | TRBJ1-2 | TRBV11-1
TGCAGCGTTGACAGGGGGCGGGTTGAGCAGTTCTTC | CSVDRGRVEQFF | - | TRBD1 | TRBJ2-1 | TRBV29-1
TGTGCCAGCAGTTGGGGCCTTGGGGAGACCCAGTACTTC | CASSWGLGETQYF | few | - | TRBJ2-5 | TRBV6-5
TGTGCCAGCCGCTTAGCGCCAACAGGGAGTACGCAGTATTTT | CASRLAPTGSTQYF | - | - | TRBJ2-3 | TRBV7-9
TGTGCCAGCAGCGTTCAGACCGGGGAGCTGTTTTTT | CASSVQTGELFF | - | - | TRBJ2-2 | TRBV9
TGTGCCAGCAGTGGACAGGGCGACACTGAAGCTTTCTTT | CASSGQGDTEAFF | - | TRBD1 | TRBJ1-1 | TRBV7-9
TGCGCCACCCAGAGACTAGCGGGTGGGGCAGATACGCAGTATTTT | CATQRLAGGADTQYF | - | TRBD2 | TRBJ2-3 | TRBV5-1
TGTGCCAGCAGTACCAAACAGGGGAACTATGGCTACACCTTC | CASSTKQGNYGYTF | - | TRBD1 | TRBJ1-2 | TRBV27
TGTGCCAGCAGTGAGCTAGTCTACAATGAGCAGTTCTTC | CASSELVYNEQFF | few | - | TRBJ2-1 | TRBV2
TGTGCCAGCAGCTTAGGGGGGGCGACAGGGGTTAATCAGCAGTTCTTC | CASSLGGATGVNQQFF | - | TRBD1 | TRBJ2-1 | TRBV7-9
TGTGCCAGCAGCTTAGAGTCTGGGGGGGCGGCAGATACGCAGTATTTT | CASSLESGGAADTQYF | few | - | TRBJ2-3 | TRBV7-9
TGTGCCAGCAGCTTAACAGGGCTCCAAGAGACCCAGTACTTC | CASSLTGLQETQYF | once | - | TRBJ2-5 | TRBV11-2
TGTGCCAGCAGTTTATCGCTCGGGGCTCCCCCCTACGAGCAGTACTTC | CASSLSLGAPPYEQYF | - | - | TRBJ2-7 | TRBV27
TGTGCCATCAGTCCTTCCCCCTCCACTACAGGGAATCACGAGCAGTACTTC | CAISPSPSTTGNHEQYF | - | - | TRBJ2-7 | TRBV10-3
TGTGCCAGCTCGGAGGAGTTCACCTACGAGCAGTACTTC | CASSEEFTYEQYF | - | - | TRBJ2-7 | TRBV2
TGTGCCAGCAGTTATGGACTAGATAGCACAGATACGCAGTATTTT | CASSYGLDSTDTQYF | - | TRBD2 | TRBJ2-3 | TRBV6-5
TGTGCCAGCTCCGAGGGCGGTTCCTATAATTCACCCCTCCACTTT | CASSEGGSYNSPLHF | few | - | TRBJ1-6 | TRBV7-9
TGTGCCAGAAGCTTGAAGCGGGGGGGATACGATACGCAGTATTTT | CARSLKRGGYDTQYF | - | TRBD2 | TRBJ2-3 | TRBV5-3
TGTGCCACCAGCAGCCGGAGGGGCACCTCTGGAAACACCATATATTTT | CATSSRRGTSGNTIYF | once | - | TRBJ1-3 | TRBV15
TGTGCCAGCAGCTTAGCCCAAACGGGCAATCAGCCCCAGCATTTT | CASSLAQTGNQPQHF | - | - | TRBJ1-5 | TRBV11-2
TGCAGCGTTGGCGGGGGGGCCTACGAGCAGTACTTC | CSVGGGAYEQYF | - | TRBD2 | TRBJ2-7 | TRBV29-1
TGCGCCAGCAGCCAGCACGGGGTAGCTTTCTTT | CASSQHGVAFF | - | - | TRBJ1-1 | TRBV4-3
TGTGCCAGCAGCCGCGGGGCGGACACTGAAGCTTTCTTT | CASSRGADTEAFF | few | - | TRBJ1-1 | TRBV5-4
TGTGCCAGCAGCCCACTGAAGGGCCCAGTCTATGGCTACACCTTC | CASSPLKGPVYGYTF | - | - | TRBJ1-2 | TRBV7-9
TGTGCCAGCAGCTTGGGGCAGGCCGGGGAGCTGTTTTTT | CASSLGQAGELFF | once | - | TRBJ2-2 | TRBV5-6
TGTGCCAGCAGCTTAATCGATGAGCAGTTCTTC | CASSLIDEQFF | - | - | TRBJ2-1 | TRBV7-9
TGTGCCAGCAGCGTAGAAACAGGCTATGGCTACACCTTC | CASSVETGYGYTF | - | - | TRBJ1-2 | TRBV9
TGTGCCAGCAGTGGACAGCTCATGAACACTGAAGCTTTCTTT | CASSGQLMNTEAFF | - | - | TRBJ1-1 | TRBV6-1
TGTGCCAGCAAGCTCAGGACTAGCGGGAGCTACGAGCAGTACTTC | CASKLRTSGSYEQYF | - | TRBD2 | TRBJ2-7 | TRBV6-6
TGTGCCAGCAGGGTGGATGGGGGACAGCCCCAGCATTTT | CASRVDGGQPQHF | few | - | TRBJ1-5 | TRBV6-1
TGCGCCAGCAGTGACGGCGGAGGCTCCTACAATGAGCAGTTCTTC | CASSDGGGSYNEQFF | - | - | TRBJ2-1 | TRBV10-1
TGTGCCAGCAGCTTAGGAGTTGGACTAGCGGTACAAGAGACCCAGTACTTC | CASSLGVGLAVQETQYF | - | TRBD2 | TRBJ2-5 | TRBV7-3
TGTGCCAGCAGTAACAGGGGAGGCACAGATACGCAGTATTTT | CASSNRGGTDTQYF | once | TRBD1 | TRBJ2-3 | TRBV6-1
TGTGCCAGCTCGAGGGACTCTGGAAACACCATATATTTT | CASSRDSGNTIYF | - | - | TRBJ1-3 | TRBV18
TGCGCCAGCAGGGAAGACAGGTCTAATCAGCCCCAGCATTTT | CASREDRSNQPQHF | few | - | TRBJ1-5 | TRBV10-1
TGTGCCTGGAGTACGCACGGAAACACCGGGGAGCTGTTTTTT | CAWSTHGNTGELFF | few | - | TRBJ2-2 | TRBV30
TGTGCCAGCAGCTTGAGCCAGGGAACTGAAGCTTTCTTT | CASSLSQGTEAFF | - | - | TRBJ1-1 | TRBV11-2
TGTGCCAGCAGCCAAGATGCACTAGCGGGGGGGCCGTTGGATACGCAGTATTTT | CASSQDALAGGPLDTQYF | - | TRBD2 | TRBJ2-3 | TRBV4-2
TGTGCCACCCGACAGGGGGTCAACACTGAAGCTTTCTTT | CATRQGVNTEAFF | - | TRBD1 | TRBJ1-1 | TRBV6-1
TGTGCCCGCTCGGGACAGGGGGCTGGGGAGCAGTACTTC | CARSGQGAGEQYF | few | TRBD1 | TRBJ2-7 | TRBV30
TGTGCCAGCAGGGGACAGGGAGGTTCTCTAGACGAGCAGTACTTC | CASRGQGGSLDEQYF | few | TRBD1 | TRBJ2-7 | TRBV28
TGTGCCAGCAGTTTGTCCGACCCCGGCTATGGCTACACCTTC | CASSLSDPGYGYTF | - | - | TRBJ1-2 | TRBV28
TGTGCCAGCAGCCTACCGACTAGCAGTGAGCAGTTCTTC | CASSLPTSSEQFF | once | TRBD2 | TRBJ2-1 | TRBV7-6